This T cell receptor beta chain was obtained from a study of CD8+CD57+ T cells in acquired aplastic anemia. Profiles of TCR beta VDJ and CDR3 were generated from a genomic DNA template. From the reads, TCRdb called clonotypes with MiXCR, one entry per CDR3 protein. The sample carries approximately 70,000 distinct CDR3 sequences, less than 65% recorded once. The CDR3 runs to 14 residues. Deletions cut 0 bases from V and 2 bases from J, with 7 bases between. From germline, CDR1 is SSHAT and CDR2 FNYEAQ (reference sequence). The sequenced sample was sorted CD4+, CD8+, or CD8+CD57+ T cells (not recorded which) from PBMCs. This sequence joins TRBV7-7 and TRBJ1-2; D remains unclear. The receptor's source is a human donor in good health, serving as a control. The CDR3 DNA is TGTGCCAGCAGCTTAGCGGATACAAACTATGGCTACACCTTC. It yields the protein CASSLADTNYGYTF.